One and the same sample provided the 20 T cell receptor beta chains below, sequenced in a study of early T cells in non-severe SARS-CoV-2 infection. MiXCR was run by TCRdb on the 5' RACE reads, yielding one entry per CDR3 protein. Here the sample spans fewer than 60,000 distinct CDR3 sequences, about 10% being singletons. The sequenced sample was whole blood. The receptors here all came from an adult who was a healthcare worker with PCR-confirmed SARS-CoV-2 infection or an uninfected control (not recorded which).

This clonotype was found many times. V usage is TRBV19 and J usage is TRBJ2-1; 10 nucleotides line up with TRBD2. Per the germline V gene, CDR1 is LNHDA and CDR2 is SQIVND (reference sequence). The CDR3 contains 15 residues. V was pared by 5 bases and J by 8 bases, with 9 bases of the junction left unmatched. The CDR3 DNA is TGTGCCAGTAGTGCCGGAGCTAGCGGGAGAGATGAGCAGTTCTTC. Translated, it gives CASSAGASGRDEQFF.

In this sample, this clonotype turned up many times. CDR3 in DNA: TGTGCCAGCAGCCGAACCGGGACTAGCGAAGAGACCCAGTACTTC. Its protein is CASSRTGTSEETQYF. The gene calls are TRBV4-2 and TRBJ2-5, with 10 bases matching TRBD2. The CDR3 consists of 15 residues. CDR1 and CDR2 from the germline V gene are LGHNA and YNFKEQ. The trim removed 4 bases at V and 3 bases at J, leaving 5 bases unmatched.

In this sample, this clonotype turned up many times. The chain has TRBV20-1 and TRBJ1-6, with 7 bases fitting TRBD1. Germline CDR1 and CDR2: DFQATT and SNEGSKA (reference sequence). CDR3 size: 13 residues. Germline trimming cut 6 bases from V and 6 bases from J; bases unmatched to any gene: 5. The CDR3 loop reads CSARQGSNSPLHF. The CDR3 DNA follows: TGCAGTGCCAGACAGGGTAGTAATTCACCCCTCCACTTT.

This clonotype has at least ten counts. CDR3 in amino acids: CASSQSEANYNEQFF. In DNA form, the CDR3 reads TGTGCCAGCAGCCAGTCGGAGGCGAACTACAATGAGCAGTTCTTC. This chain uses TRBV7-6 with TRBJ2-1; weak D call: TRBD2 (5 bases). The CDR3 is 15 amino acids. The ends were cut back, 5 bases at V and 3 bases at J, with 14 bases in the middle. Germline V lookup: CDR1 SGHVS, CDR2 FNYEAQ.

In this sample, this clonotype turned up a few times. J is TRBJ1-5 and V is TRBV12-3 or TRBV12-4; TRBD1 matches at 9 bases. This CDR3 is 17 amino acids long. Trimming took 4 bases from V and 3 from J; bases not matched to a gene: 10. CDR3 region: CASSSRTGESLNQPQHF. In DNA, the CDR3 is TGTGCCAGCAGTTCCCGGACAGGGGAGTCCCTCAATCAGCCCCAGCATTTT.

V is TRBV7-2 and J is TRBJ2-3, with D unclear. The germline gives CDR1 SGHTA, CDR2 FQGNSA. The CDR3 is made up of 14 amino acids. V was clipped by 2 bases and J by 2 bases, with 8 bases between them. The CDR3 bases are TGTGCCAGCAGCTTATCCTTTAACACAGATACGCAGTATTTT. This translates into CASSLSFNTDTQYF. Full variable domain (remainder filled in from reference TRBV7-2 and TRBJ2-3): GAGVSQSPSNKVTEKGKDVELRCDPISGHTALYWYRQSLGQGLEFLIYFQGNSAPDKSGLPSDRFSAERTGGSVSTLTIQRTQQEDSAVYLCASSLSFNTDTQYFGPGTRLTVL.

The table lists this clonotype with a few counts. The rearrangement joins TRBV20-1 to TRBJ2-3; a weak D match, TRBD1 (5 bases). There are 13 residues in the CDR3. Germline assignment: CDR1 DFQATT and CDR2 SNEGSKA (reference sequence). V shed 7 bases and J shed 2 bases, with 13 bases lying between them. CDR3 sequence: CSGLKGVTDTQYF. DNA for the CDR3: TGCAGTGGTCTGAAAGGGGTCACAGATACGCAGTATTTT.

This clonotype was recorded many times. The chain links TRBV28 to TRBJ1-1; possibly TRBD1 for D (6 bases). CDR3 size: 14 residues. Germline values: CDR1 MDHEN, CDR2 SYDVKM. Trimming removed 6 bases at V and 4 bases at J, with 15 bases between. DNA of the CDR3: TGTGCCAGCAGCCCTCCGACAGGCGGCACTGAAGCTTTCTTT. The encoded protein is CASSPPTGGTEAFF.

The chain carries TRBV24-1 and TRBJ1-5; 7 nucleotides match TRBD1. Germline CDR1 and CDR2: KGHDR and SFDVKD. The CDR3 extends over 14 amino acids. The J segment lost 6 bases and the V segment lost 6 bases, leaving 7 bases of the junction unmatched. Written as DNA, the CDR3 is TGTGCCACCAGTATAACAGGGGCAACTCAGCCCCAGCATTTT. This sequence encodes CATSITGATQPQHF.

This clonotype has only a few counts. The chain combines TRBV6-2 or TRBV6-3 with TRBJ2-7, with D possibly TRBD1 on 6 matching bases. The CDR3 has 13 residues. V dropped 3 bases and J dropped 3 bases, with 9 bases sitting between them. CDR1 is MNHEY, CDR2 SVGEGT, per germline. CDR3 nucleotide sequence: TGTGCCAGCAGTTATGGACAGAACTACGAGCAGTACTTC. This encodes CASSYGQNYEQYF.

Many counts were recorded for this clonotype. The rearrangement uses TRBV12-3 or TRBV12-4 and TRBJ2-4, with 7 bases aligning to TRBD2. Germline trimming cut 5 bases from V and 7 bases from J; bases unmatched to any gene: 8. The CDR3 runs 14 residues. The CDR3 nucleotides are TGTGCCAGCAGTCCAGCCCCGGGAGGCAACATTCAGTACTTC. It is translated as CASSPAPGGNIQYF.

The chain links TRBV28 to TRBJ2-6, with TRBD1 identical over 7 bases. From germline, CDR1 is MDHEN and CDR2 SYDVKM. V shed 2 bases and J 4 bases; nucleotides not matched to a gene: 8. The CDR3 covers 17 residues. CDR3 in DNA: TGTGCCAGCAGTTTACGAAGACAGGGTTCAGGGGCCAACGTCCTGACTTTC. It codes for CASSLRRQGSGANVLTF.

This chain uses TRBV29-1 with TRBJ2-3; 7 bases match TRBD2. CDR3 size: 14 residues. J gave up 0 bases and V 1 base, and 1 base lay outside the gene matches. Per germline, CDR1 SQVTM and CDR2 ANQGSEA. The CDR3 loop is CSVEGLASTDTQYF. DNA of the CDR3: TGCAGCGTTGAAGGACTAGCCAGCACAGATACGCAGTATTTT.

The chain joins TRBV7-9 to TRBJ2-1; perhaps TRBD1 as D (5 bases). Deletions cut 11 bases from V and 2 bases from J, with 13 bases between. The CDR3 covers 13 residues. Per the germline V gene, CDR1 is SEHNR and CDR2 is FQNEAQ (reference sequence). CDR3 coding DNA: TGTGCCGGTTCCGACAGCGCCTACAATGAGCAGTTCTTC. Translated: CAGSDSAYNEQFF.

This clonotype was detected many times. As DNA, the CDR3 is TGTGCCAGCAGTGAAGTGGGGACGAGCTCCTATAATTCACCCCTCCACTTT. This codes for CASSEVGTSSYNSPLHF. This chain connects TRBV2 to TRBJ1-6, with a possible D match to TRBD1 (5 bases). CDR1 is SNHLY, CDR2 FYNNEI, per germline. V lost 1 base to trimming and J lost 0 bases, with 10 bases between them. The length of the CDR3 is 17 residues. The full variable domain, with the rest looked up from reference TRBV2 and TRBJ1-6, is EPEVTQTPSHQVTQMGQEVILRCVPISNHLYFYWYRQILGQKVEFLVSFYNNEISEKSEIFDDQFSVERPDGSNFTLKIRSTKLEDSAMYFCASSEVGTSSYNSPLHFGNGTRLTVT.

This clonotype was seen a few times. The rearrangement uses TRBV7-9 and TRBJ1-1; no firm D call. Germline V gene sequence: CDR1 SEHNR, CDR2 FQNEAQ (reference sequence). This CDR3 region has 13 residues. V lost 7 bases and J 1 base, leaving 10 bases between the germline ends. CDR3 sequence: CASTPAGNTEAFF. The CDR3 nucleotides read TGTGCCAGCACCCCCGCAGGGAACACTGAAGCTTTCTTT.

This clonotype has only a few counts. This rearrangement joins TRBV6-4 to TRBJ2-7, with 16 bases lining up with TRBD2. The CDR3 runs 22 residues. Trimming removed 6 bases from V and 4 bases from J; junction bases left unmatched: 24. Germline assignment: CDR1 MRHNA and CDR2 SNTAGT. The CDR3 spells CASRTRGQSPGLAGGPRYEQYF. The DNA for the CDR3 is TGTGCCAGCAGGACCCGTGGACAGTCTCCGGGACTAGCGGGAGGGCCGAGGTACGAGCAGTACTTC.

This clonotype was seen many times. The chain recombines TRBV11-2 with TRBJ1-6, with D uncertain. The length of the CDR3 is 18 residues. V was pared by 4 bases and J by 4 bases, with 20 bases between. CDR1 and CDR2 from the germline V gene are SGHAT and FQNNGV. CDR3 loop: CASSSRRTTFSYNSPLHF. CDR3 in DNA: TGTGCCAGCAGCTCCCGGCGGACGACATTTAGTTATAATTCACCCCTCCACTTT. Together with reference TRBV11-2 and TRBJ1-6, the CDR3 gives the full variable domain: EAGVAQSPRYKIIEKRQSVAFWCNPISGHATLYWYQQILGQGPKLLIQFQNNGVVDDSQLPKDRFSAERLKGVDSTLKIQPAKLEDSAVYLCASSSRRTTFSYNSPLHFGNGTRLTVT.

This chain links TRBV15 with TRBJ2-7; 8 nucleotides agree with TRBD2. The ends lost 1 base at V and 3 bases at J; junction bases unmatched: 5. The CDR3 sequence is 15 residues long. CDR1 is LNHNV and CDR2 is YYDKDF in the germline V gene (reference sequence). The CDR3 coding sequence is TGTGCCACCAGCAGAGCGGGGGGGGTCAGCTACGAGCAGTACTTC. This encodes CATSRAGGVSYEQYF.

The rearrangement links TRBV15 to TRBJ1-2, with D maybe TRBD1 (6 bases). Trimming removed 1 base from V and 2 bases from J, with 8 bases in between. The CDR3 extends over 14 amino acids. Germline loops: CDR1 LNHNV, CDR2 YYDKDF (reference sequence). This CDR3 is CATSRGTANYGYTF. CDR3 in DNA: TGTGCCACCAGCAGAGGGACAGCAAACTATGGCTACACCTTC.